These T cell receptor beta chains were read from a single sample in a study of blood T cells in healthy people across ages. One entry per CDR3 protein results from TCRdb running MiXCR on the 5' RACE reads. The data hold about 970,000 distinct CDR3 sequences, with 51% observed a single time. The specimen was blood. Source of these receptors: a woman in her fifties or sixties in good health. Each CDR3 is given with its conserved first and last residue. The D gene is left open where the match is weak.

j_gene: TRBJ2-4; v_gene: TRBV20-1; d_gene: TRBD2; CDR3aa: CSATRDYIRPGEQYF
j_gene: TRBJ2-5; v_gene: TRBV2; d_gene: TRBD2; CDR3aa: CASEGLTVQETQYF
j_gene: TRBJ1-2; v_gene: TRBV2; d_gene: TRBD1; CDR3aa: CASRVPGQTNYGYTF
j_gene: TRBJ2-5; v_gene: TRBV14; d_gene: NA; CDR3aa: CASSPLLSRQETQYF
j_gene: TRBJ2-6; v_gene: TRBV5-1; d_gene: NA; CDR3aa: CASSSAGQFVLSGANVLTF
j_gene: TRBJ2-5; v_gene: TRBV7-2; d_gene: NA; CDR3aa: CASSPGPFQETQYF
j_gene: TRBJ1-4; v_gene: TRBV9; d_gene: TRBD1; CDR3aa: CASSVEGQPNEKLFF
j_gene: NA; v_gene: TRBV7-2; d_gene: NA; CDR3aa: CASSPYGRDYEQYF
j_gene: TRBJ1-1; v_gene: TRBV7-2; d_gene: NA; CDR3aa: CASSLTPRNTEAFF
j_gene: TRBJ2-1; v_gene: TRBV5-5; d_gene: NA; CDR3aa: CASSSGYAYNEQFF
j_gene: TRBJ2-1; v_gene: TRBV20-1; d_gene: NA; CDR3aa: CSARDLLAGMVNEQFF
j_gene: TRBJ2-3; v_gene: TRBV27; d_gene: TRBD2; CDR3aa: CASSLTGLATDTQYF
j_gene: TRBJ1-5; v_gene: TRBV18; d_gene: NA; CDR3aa: CASSLAGTDQPQHF
j_gene: TRBJ1-4; v_gene: TRBV29-1; d_gene: NA; CDR3aa: CSVEGQVGEKLFF
j_gene: TRBJ1-2; v_gene: TRBV4-2; d_gene: NA; CDR3aa: CASSQDLRGDYGYTF
j_gene: TRBJ2-7; v_gene: TRBV6-5; d_gene: NA; CDR3aa: CASGELAYEQYF
j_gene: TRBJ2-5; v_gene: TRBV10-3; d_gene: NA; CDR3aa: CATGASEGWIQYF
j_gene: TRBJ2-1; v_gene: TRBV24-1; d_gene: TRBD2; CDR3aa: CATSALGTSGRTEQFF
j_gene: TRBJ2-3; v_gene: TRBV2; d_gene: NA; CDR3aa: CAIYRDGGTDTQYF
j_gene: TRBJ1-2; v_gene: TRBV7-3; d_gene: NA; CDR3aa: CASSLTTNYGYTF
j_gene: NA; v_gene: TRBV20-1; d_gene: NA; CDR3aa: CSAREWNEQYF
j_gene: TRBJ2-1; v_gene: TRBV6-1; d_gene: TRBD1; CDR3aa: CASSELLGTGTNEQFF
j_gene: TRBJ2-7; v_gene: TRBV3-1; d_gene: NA; CDR3aa: CASSPGPEGLYEQYF
j_gene: TRBJ2-7; v_gene: TRBV9; d_gene: NA; CDR3aa: CASSGTRDGWSYEQYF
j_gene: TRBJ2-7; v_gene: TRBV29-1; d_gene: TRBD2; CDR3aa: CSVPTDSSGKGHEQYF
j_gene: TRBJ1-1; v_gene: TRBV29-1; d_gene: NA; CDR3aa: CSVAAGEGAEAFF
j_gene: TRBJ2-5; v_gene: TRBV6-5; d_gene: TRBD2; CDR3aa: CASSWREGLETQYF
j_gene: TRBJ2-5; v_gene: TRBV10-3; d_gene: TRBD1; CDR3aa: CAISDPQGVRPQALSQYF
j_gene: TRBJ2-5; v_gene: TRBV4-3; d_gene: TRBD2; CDR3aa: CASSQGLAVEVQETQYF
j_gene: TRBJ2-3; v_gene: TRBV5-1; d_gene: NA; CDR3aa: CASSVQGTTDTQYF
j_gene: NA; v_gene: TRBV10-3; d_gene: NA; CDR3aa: CAISESVKPGARFGYEQYF
j_gene: TRBJ2-5; v_gene: TRBV5-6; d_gene: TRBD2; CDR3aa: CAGSIGTSGKGEQYF
j_gene: TRBJ1-1; v_gene: TRBV29-1; d_gene: TRBD1; CDR3aa: CSGEGGAGYTEAFF
j_gene: TRBJ2-3; v_gene: TRBV20-1; d_gene: TRBD2; CDR3aa: CSGKKAGGTNTVTRYF
j_gene: TRBJ1-2; v_gene: TRBV12-3/TRBV12-4; d_gene: NA; CDR3aa: CASSGWGPNYGYTF
j_gene: TRBJ2-7; v_gene: TRBV10-3; d_gene: NA; CDR3aa: CAISERGLHYEQYF
j_gene: TRBJ2-1; v_gene: TRBV13; d_gene: NA; CDR3aa: CASSLSGREQFF
j_gene: TRBJ1-2; v_gene: TRBV5-1; d_gene: NA; CDR3aa: CASSLAPGRGYTF
j_gene: TRBJ2-5; v_gene: TRBV3-1; d_gene: TRBD2; CDR3aa: CASSRLLAGAGETQYF
j_gene: TRBJ2-6; v_gene: TRBV5-1; d_gene: TRBD1; CDR3aa: CASSTGQGSSGANVLTF
j_gene: TRBJ1-1; v_gene: TRBV28; d_gene: NA; CDR3aa: CASSLRATEAFF
j_gene: TRBJ2-3; v_gene: TRBV15; d_gene: NA; CDR3aa: CATSRGPKPQSTDTQYF
j_gene: TRBJ2-7; v_gene: TRBV28; d_gene: TRBD2; CDR3aa: CASPPAGGPHEQYF
j_gene: TRBJ2-1; v_gene: TRBV19; d_gene: TRBD1; CDR3aa: CASTSRTGYNEQFF
j_gene: TRBJ2-2; v_gene: TRBV28; d_gene: NA; CDR3aa: CATEQSANTGELFF
j_gene: TRBJ1-1; v_gene: TRBV6-5; d_gene: NA; CDR3aa: CASTQTGNVFTEAFF
j_gene: TRBJ2-1; v_gene: TRBV4-2; d_gene: TRBD2; CDR3aa: CASSHRVASGAAYNEQFF
j_gene: TRBJ2-5; v_gene: TRBV5-5; d_gene: NA; CDR3aa: CASSLEGPQYF
j_gene: TRBJ2-7; v_gene: TRBV10-3; d_gene: TRBD2; CDR3aa: CATKAGQEAYEQYF
j_gene: TRBJ2-3; v_gene: TRBV12-3/TRBV12-4; d_gene: TRBD1; CDR3aa: CASSPGGGQGAGDTQYF
j_gene: TRBJ1-1; v_gene: TRBV7-2; d_gene: NA; CDR3aa: CASSFDIGGGAFF
j_gene: TRBJ2-2; v_gene: TRBV28; d_gene: NA; CDR3aa: CASSIQGFTGELFF
j_gene: TRBJ2-1; v_gene: TRBV4-1; d_gene: TRBD2; CDR3aa: CASSQGGGSGRRSYNEQFF
j_gene: TRBJ2-7; v_gene: TRBV20-1; d_gene: NA; CDR3aa: CSASATRYEQYF
j_gene: TRBJ2-4; v_gene: TRBV20-1; d_gene: TRBD1; CDR3aa: CSASQGAGEQYF
j_gene: TRBJ2-5; v_gene: TRBV20-1; d_gene: TRBD2; CDR3aa: CSARGPGLATNEQYF
j_gene: TRBJ1-2; v_gene: TRBV29-1; d_gene: TRBD1; CDR3aa: CSVEVTGGKGGYTF
j_gene: TRBJ2-3; v_gene: TRBV7-9; d_gene: NA; CDR3aa: CASSLGGMGTGTQYF
j_gene: TRBJ2-5; v_gene: TRBV20-1; d_gene: TRBD1; CDR3aa: CSAAPLTGQRTQYF
j_gene: TRBJ2-7; v_gene: TRBV20-1; d_gene: TRBD2; CDR3aa: CSAWTRGFYEQYF